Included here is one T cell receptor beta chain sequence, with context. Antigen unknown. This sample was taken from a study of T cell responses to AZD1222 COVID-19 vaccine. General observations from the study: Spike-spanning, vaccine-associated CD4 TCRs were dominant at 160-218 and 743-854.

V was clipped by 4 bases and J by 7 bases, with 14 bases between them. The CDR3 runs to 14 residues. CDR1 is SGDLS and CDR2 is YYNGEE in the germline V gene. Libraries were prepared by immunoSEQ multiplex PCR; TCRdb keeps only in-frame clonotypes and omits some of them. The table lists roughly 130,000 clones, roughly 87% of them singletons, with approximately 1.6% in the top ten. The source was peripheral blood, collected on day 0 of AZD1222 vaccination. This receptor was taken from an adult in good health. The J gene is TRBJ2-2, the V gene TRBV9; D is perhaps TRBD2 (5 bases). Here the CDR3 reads CASSPDYGYGELFF. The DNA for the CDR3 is TGTGCCAGCAGCCCCGACTATGGGTACGGGGAGCTGTTTTTT.